Reported below is one TCR beta chain. This entry belongs to a study of T cell responses to AZD1222 COVID-19 vaccine. In germline, CDR1 is SGHDT, CDR2 YYEEEE. V lost 2 bases to trimming and J lost 5 bases, with 19 bases between them. The CDR3 totals 16 residues. The data were produced by immunoSEQ multiplex PCR, yet TCRdb's version contains in-frame clones alone and is incomplete. The sample includes around 96,000 clones, over 75% of them seen just once. This chain uses TRBV5-6 with TRBJ1-1, with a possible D match to TRBD1 (6 bases). The specimen was peripheral blood, collected on day 0 of AZD1222 vaccination. The TCR was taken from an adult in good health. This CDR3 reads CASSFWPQGRWTEAFF. The CDR3 DNA reads as TGTGCCAGCAGCTTCTGGCCGCAGGGGCGATGGACTGAAGCTTTCTTT.